This TCR beta chain stems from a study of cytomegalovirus exposure and HLA in healthy donors. Points from the study as a whole: The study labeled about 160 TCR beta chains cytomegalovirus-associated. Per published accounts, TCR beta sequences correctly predicted the HLA-A and HLA-B alleles of most subjects.

Trimming shortened V by 4 bases and J by 2 bases, and 17 bases separated the two germline ends. CDR1 is SQVTM and CDR2 is ANQGSEA in the germline V gene. This CDR3 contains 16 residues. The PCR used 60 Vbeta and 13 Jbeta primers. The table came from immunoSEQ multiplex PCR; TCRdb's copy has only in-frame clones and leaves some out. The data contain about 64,000 clones, 65% to 70% of them singletons. This clone was detected once. As yet, its antigen is unknown. Material: PBMCs. This chain links TRBV29-1 with TRBJ2-2; perhaps TRBD1 as D (6 bases). The TCR was taken from a male donor in good health and CMV-seropositive. This CDR3 is CSVGSGVGANTGELFF. In DNA form, the CDR3 reads TGCAGCGTTGGTTCAGGGGTCGGAGCTAACACCGGGGAGCTGTTTTTT.